This T cell receptor (beta chain) comes out of a study of T-cell reconstitution after alpha-beta-depleted transplantation in children. Study results and caveats: At around two months after transplant, the alpha-beta T cells were reportedly derived from several hundred expanded clones that came from non-depleted graft cells. T-cell counts and diversity at one year following transplant were attributed mainly to newly produced T cells. Several patients had high TCRbeta diversity at day 60; it came from surviving recipient T cells and thymic progenitors.

With regard to this clonotype: Antigen: not known.

Unique molecular identifiers were built into the TCRbeta library. TCRdb used MiXCR to reprocess the PCR reads, holding one entry per CDR3 protein. The table has about a million distinct CDR3 sequences, 25% to 30% seen once. CDR3 length: 17 amino acids. V lost 2 bases and J 4 bases, leaving 18 bases between the germline ends. The rearrangement joins TRBV12-3 or TRBV12-4 to TRBJ2-1; no clear D. The sequence came from a boy younger than two who had a stem cell transplant for SCID, so the T cells may come from the graft donor. The sequencing used PBMCs, mostly from graft donor cells, collected 360 days after TCRalphabeta/CD19-depleted stem cell transplant. The CDR3 nucleotides are TGTGCCAGCAGTTTACCGCCCCTAAAAACTCTTTACAATGAGCAGTTCTTC. The encoded protein is CASSLPPLKTLYNEQFF.